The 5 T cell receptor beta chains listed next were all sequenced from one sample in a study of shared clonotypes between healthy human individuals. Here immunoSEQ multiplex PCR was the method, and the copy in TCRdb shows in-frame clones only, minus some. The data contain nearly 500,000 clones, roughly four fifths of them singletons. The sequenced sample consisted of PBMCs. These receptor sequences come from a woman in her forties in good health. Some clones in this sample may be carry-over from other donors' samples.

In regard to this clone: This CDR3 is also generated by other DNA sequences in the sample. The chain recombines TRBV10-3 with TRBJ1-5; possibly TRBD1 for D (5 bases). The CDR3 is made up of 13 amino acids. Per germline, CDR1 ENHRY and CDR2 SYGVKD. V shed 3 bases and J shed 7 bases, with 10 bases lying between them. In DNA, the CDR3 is TGTGCCATCAGTGAAAGCGGGGGACAGCCCCAGCATTTT. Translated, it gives CAISESGGQPQHF.

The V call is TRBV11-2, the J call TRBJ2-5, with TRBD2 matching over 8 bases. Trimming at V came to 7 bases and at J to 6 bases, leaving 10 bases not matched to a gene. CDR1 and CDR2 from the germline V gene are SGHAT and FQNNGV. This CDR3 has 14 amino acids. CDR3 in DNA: TGTGCCAGCACCCTTAGCGGGACGCTACAGACCCAGTACTTC. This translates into CASTLSGTLQTQYF.

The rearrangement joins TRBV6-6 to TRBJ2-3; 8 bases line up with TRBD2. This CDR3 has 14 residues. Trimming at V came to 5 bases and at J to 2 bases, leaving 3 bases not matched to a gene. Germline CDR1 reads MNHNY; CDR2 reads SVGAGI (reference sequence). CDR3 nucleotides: TGTGCCAGCAGTCGACTAGCGCCCACAGATACGCAGTATTTT. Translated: CASSRLAPTDTQYF.

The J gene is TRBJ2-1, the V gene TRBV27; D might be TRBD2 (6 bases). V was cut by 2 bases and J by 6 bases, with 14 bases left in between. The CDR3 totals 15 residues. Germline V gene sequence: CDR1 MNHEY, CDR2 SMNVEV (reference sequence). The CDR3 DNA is TGTGCCAGCAGTTTACGTGGGAGGAGTGTCAATGAGCAGTTCTTC. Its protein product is CASSLRGRSVNEQFF.

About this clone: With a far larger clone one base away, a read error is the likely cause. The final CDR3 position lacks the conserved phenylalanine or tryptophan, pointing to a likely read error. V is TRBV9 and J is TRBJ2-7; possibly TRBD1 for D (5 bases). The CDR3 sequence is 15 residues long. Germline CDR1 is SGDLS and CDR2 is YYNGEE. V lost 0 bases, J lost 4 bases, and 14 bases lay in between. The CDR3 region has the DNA TGTGCCAGCAGCGTAGGTCACGACAGTACTTACGAGCAGTACCTC. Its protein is CASSVGHDSTYEQYL.